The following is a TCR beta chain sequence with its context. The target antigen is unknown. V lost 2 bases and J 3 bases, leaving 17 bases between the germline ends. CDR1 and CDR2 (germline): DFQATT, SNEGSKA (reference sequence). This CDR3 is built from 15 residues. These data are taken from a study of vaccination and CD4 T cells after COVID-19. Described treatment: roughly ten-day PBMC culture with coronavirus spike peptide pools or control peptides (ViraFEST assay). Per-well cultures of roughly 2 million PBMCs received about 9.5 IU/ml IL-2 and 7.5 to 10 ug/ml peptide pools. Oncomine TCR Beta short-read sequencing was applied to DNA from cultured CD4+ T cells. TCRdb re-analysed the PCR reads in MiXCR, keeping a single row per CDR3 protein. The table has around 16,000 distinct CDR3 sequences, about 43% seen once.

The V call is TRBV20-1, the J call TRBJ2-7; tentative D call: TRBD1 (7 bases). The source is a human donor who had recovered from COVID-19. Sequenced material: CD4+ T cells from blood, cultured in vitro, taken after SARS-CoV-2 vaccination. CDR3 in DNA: TGCAGTGCTAGAACCCGGGGGACAGCCCTCTACGAGCAGTACTTC. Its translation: CSARTRGTALYEQYF.